This T cell receptor beta chain derives from a study of blood T cell repertoires in COVID-19. In the study overall: The study drew acute and convalescent COVID-19 samples from the United States, Italy and Spain. PBMCs, B-cell-depleted T cells, or T cells provided the cDNA or gDNA that made up the material.

Per the original methods: For nucleated cells, counts were estimated from reference gene primer amplification. The data were produced by immunoSEQ multiplex PCR, yet TCRdb's version contains in-frame clones alone and is incomplete. The D gene and trimming were derived from the DNA, and the V and J assignments and clone size from that table. The sample has about 48,000 clones, approximately 88% seen once. The V and J ends lost 4 bases and 2 bases, in that order; junction bases with no gene match: 7. There are 17 residues in the CDR3. The V gene's germline CDR1 is KGHSH and CDR2 LQKENI. The source material was peripheral blood. The sequence derives from a man in his 70s with acute or convalescent COVID-19. J is TRBJ2-1 and V is TRBV18, with 11 bases aligning to TRBD2. CDR3 sequence: CASSRASGGPPYNEQFF. In DNA, the CDR3 is TGTGCCAGCTCACGGGCTAGCGGGGGGCCCCCCTACAATGAGCAGTTCTTC.